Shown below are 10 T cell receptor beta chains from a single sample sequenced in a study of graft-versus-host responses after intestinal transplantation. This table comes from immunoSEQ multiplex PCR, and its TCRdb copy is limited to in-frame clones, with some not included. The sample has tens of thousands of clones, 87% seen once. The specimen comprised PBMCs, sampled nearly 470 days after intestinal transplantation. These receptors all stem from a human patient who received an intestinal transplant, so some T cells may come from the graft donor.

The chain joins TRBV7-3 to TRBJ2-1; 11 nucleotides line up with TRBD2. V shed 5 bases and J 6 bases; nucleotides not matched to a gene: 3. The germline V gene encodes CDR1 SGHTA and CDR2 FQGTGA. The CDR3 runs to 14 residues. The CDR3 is CASSPTSGSNEQFF. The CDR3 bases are TGTGCCAGCAGCCCCACTAGCGGGAGCAATGAGCAGTTCTTC.

This chain's CDR3 is CASSLARRAGELFF. CDR3 nucleotide sequence: TGTGCCAGCAGCTTAGCTCGTAGGGCCGGGGAGCTGTTTTTT. The genes are TRBV13 and TRBJ2-2; D is uncertain. Germline CDR1 reads PRHDT; CDR2 reads FYEKMQ (reference sequence). The CDR3 has 14 amino acids. The germline V and J ends were trimmed by 1 base and 6 bases, with 9 bases remaining between them.

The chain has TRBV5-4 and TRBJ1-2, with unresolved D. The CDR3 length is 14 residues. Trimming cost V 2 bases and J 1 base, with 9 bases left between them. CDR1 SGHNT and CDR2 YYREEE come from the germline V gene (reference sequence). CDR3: CASSFEQLNYGYTF. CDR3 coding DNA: TGTGCCAGCAGCTTTGAGCAGCTTAACTATGGCTACACCTTC.

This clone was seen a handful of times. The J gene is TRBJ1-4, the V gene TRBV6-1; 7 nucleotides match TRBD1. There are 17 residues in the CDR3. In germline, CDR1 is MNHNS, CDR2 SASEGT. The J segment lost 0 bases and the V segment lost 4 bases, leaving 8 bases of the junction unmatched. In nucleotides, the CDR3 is TGTGCCAGCAGTGGGATTCGAGGGGGCACAACTAATGAAAAACTGTTTTTT. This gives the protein CASSGIRGGTTNEKLFF.

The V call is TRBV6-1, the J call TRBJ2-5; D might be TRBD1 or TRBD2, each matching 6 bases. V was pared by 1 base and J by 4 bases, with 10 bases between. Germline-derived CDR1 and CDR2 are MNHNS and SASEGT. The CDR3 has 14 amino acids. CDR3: CASSEDGGLETQYF. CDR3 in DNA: TGTGCCAGCAGTGAAGATGGGGGGCTAGAGACCCAGTACTTC.

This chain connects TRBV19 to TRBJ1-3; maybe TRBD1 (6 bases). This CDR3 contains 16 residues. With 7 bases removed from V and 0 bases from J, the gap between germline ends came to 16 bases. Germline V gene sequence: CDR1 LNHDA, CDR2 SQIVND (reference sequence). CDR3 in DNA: TGTGCCAGTACTATCGGACAGTCGTACTCTGGAAACACCATATATTTT. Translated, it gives CASTIGQSYSGNTIYF. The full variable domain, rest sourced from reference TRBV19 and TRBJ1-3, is DGGITQSPKYLFRKEGQNVTLSCEQNLNHDAMYWYRQDPGQGLRLIYYSQIVNDFQKGDIAEGYSVSREKKESFPLTVTSAQKNPTAFYLCASTIGQSYSGNTIYFGEGSWLTVV.

The CDR3 coding sequence is TGTGCCAGCTCACCTCTTCAGGGGACGAACTATGGCTACACCTTC. Encoded protein: CASSPLQGTNYGYTF. The chain combines TRBV18 with TRBJ1-2, with D possibly being TRBD1 (6 bases). Looked up from germline, CDR1 is KGHSH and CDR2 is LQKENI. The CDR3 length is 15 residues. V gave up 3 bases and J gave up 2 bases, with 13 bases separating them.

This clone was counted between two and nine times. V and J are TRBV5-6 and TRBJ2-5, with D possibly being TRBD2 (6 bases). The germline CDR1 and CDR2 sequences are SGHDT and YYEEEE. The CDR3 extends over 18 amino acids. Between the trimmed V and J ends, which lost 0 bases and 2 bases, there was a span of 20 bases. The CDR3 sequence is CASSLAGVGGTLQETQYF. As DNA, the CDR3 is TGTGCCAGCAGCTTGGCCGGGGTGGGCGGGACTTTACAAGAGACCCAGTACTTC.

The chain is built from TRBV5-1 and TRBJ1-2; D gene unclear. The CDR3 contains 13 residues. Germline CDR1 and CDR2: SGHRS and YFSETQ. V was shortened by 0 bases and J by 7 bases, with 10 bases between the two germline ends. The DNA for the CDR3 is TGCGCCAGCAGCTTGGTACCAGAAGGTGGCTACACCTTC. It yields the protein CASSLVPEGGYTF.

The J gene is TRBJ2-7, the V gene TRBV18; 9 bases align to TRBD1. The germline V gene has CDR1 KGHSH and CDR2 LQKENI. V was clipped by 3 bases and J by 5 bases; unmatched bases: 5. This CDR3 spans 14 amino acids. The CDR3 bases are TGTGCCAGCTCACCCGGGACAGGGATCAACGAGCAGTACTTC. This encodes CASSPGTGINEQYF.